The source of this T cell receptor (beta chain) is a study of human T cells and chemical hapten exposure. Whole-study context: Patients were given diphenylcyclopropenone on the scalp weekly across the approximately 22-week study.

Indicated time point: patch test 3, about 24 weeks after DPC sensitization. Treatment of the sample: therapeutic diphenylcyclopropenone sensitization with weekly scalp DPC. This clonotype was seen many times. The library gave individual cDNA molecules unique molecular identifiers. TCRdb independently ran MiXCR on the RACE reads; one entry per CDR3 protein. This table holds tens of thousands of distinct CDR3 sequences, around 13% found once. This CDR3 has 16 amino acids. CDR1 and CDR2 (germline): SEHNR, FQNEAQ (reference sequence). V lost 5 bases to trimming and J lost 2 bases, with 16 bases between them.

This sequence was found in a woman in her fifties or sixties with alopecia areata. Some clones in this sample may be carry-over from other donors' samples. The rearrangement uses TRBV7-9 and TRBJ2-1, with D perhaps matching TRBD1 or TRBD2 (5 bases each). The source was whole blood, collected in connection with sensitization to the hapten diphenylcyclopropenone (DPC). CDR3 nucleotide sequence: TGTGCCAGCAGCCCCAGAATGAGGGACGCCTACAATGAGCAGTTCTTC. As protein: CASSPRMRDAYNEQFF.